The 21 T cell receptor beta chains presented below share a single source sample, sequenced in a study of T-cell memory formation after mild COVID-19. Each CDR3 protein gets one entry after TCRdb re-called the 5' RACE reads with MiXCR. The sample carries fewer than 300,000 distinct CDR3 sequences, around 17% recorded once. The specimen sequenced was PBMCs or a T cell subset sorted from them (not recorded which). The receptors originated from a man aged 18 to 30 who had mild COVID-19 (a few samples of this study predate the infection). Cell type and time point are not known.

The chain recombines TRBV29-1 with TRBJ2-1, with 10 bases matching TRBD2. CDR1 is SQVTM, CDR2 ANQGSEA, per germline. Trimming took 2 bases from V and 13 from J; bases not matched to a gene: 8. This CDR3 region has 13 residues. The CDR3 sequence is CSVEFLAGAPQFF. For the CDR3, the DNA is TGCAGCGTTGAATTCCTAGCGGGGGCCCCCCAGTTCTTC.

In this sample, this clonotype turned up a few times. V is TRBV5-1 and J is TRBJ1-1; the D is unclear. CDR3 length: 14 amino acids. Per the germline V gene, CDR1 is SGHRS and CDR2 is YFSETQ. With 4 bases removed from V and 0 bases from J, the gap between germline ends came to 10 bases. The DNA of the CDR3 is TGCGCCAGCAGCGCGGCCAAAATGAACACTGAAGCTTTCTTT. It yields the protein CASSAAKMNTEAFF.

This chain connects TRBV12-3 or TRBV12-4 to TRBJ2-1; D unclear. The V end lost 3 bases, the J end lost 4 bases, and 13 bases lay between the germline ends. The CDR3 totals 15 residues. CDR3 coding DNA: TGTGCCAGCAGTTTTATCCGTCCCGAATACAATGAGCAGTTCTTC. It codes for CASSFIRPEYNEQFF.

This clonotype has just a few counts. The chain uses TRBV6-6 and TRBJ1-1; 9 bases match TRBD1. The CDR3 covers 14 residues. V shed 9 bases and J 3 bases; nucleotides not matched to a gene: 8. The germline V gene has CDR1 MNHNY and CDR2 SVGAGI (reference sequence). In DNA, the CDR3 is TGTGCCAGTGGAGTCACAGGGGGCTACACTGAAGCTTTCTTT. This sequence encodes CASGVTGGYTEAFF.

There are a few counts of this clonotype. V is TRBV5-1 and J is TRBJ2-6, with TRBD1 as a possible D gene (5 bases). The CDR3 length is 15 residues. The germline V gene has CDR1 SGHRS and CDR2 YFSETQ. Trimming took 4 bases from V and 4 from J, leaving 12 bases between them. CDR3 protein: CASSGRVTGANVLTF. In DNA, the CDR3 is TGCGCCAGCAGCGGCAGGGTAACCGGGGCCAACGTCCTGACTTTC.

This clonotype appeared a few times. In DNA, the CDR3 is TGTGCCAGCAGCCAGGAAGCGGGGGGACTCCACACCGGGGAGCTGTTTTTT. Amino acids: CASSQEAGGLHTGELFF. The chain joins TRBV4-2 to TRBJ2-2, with 9 bases fitting TRBD2. The germline CDR1 and CDR2 sequences are LGHNA and YNFKEQ. The CDR3 sequence is 17 residues long. With 3 bases clipped from V and 3 bases from J, the junction kept 8 bases outside the gene matches.

This clonotype was seen more than once but under ten times. The chain is built from TRBV15 and TRBJ1-4; D uncertain. V lost 1 base and J 0 bases, leaving 12 bases between the germline ends. Germline assignment: CDR1 LNHNV and CDR2 YYDKDF (reference sequence). The CDR3 length is 17 residues. DNA of the CDR3: TGTGCCACCAGCAGAGTCAAACCGCTTGCAACTAATGAAAAACTGTTTTTT. Its protein is CATSRVKPLATNEKLFF.

Many counts were recorded for this clonotype. This chain connects TRBV6-2 or TRBV6-3 to TRBJ1-2; 9 positions agree with TRBD1. The CDR3 totals 14 residues. The V gene's germline CDR1 is MNHEY and CDR2 SVGEGT. J was trimmed by 4 bases and V by 5 bases; bases with no gene match: 5. CDR3 protein: CASSRGTGTYGYTF. CDR3 nucleotides: TGTGCCAGCAGTCGAGGGACAGGGACCTATGGCTACACCTTC.

This clonotype was recorded a few times. The CDR3 sequence: CSAREPGSSYNEQFF. The CDR3 bases are TGCAGTGCTAGGGAGCCGGGGAGCTCCTACAATGAGCAGTTCTTC. J is TRBJ2-1 and V is TRBV20-1; D is possibly TRBD2 (5 bases). The V gene's germline CDR1 is DFQATT and CDR2 SNEGSKA (reference sequence). There are 15 residues in the CDR3. Deletions cut 3 bases from V and 0 bases from J, with 12 bases between.

CDR3 sequence: CASSLGQVSPLHF. The DNA of the CDR3 is TGTGCCAGCAGCTTGGGTCAGGTTTCACCCCTCCACTTT. The chain is built from TRBV5-6 and TRBJ1-6; no definite D call. Germline assignment: CDR1 SGHDT and CDR2 YYEEEE. The CDR3 runs to 13 residues. Trimming cost V 0 bases and J 9 bases, with 7 bases left between them. Together with reference TRBV5-6 and TRBJ1-6, the CDR3 gives the full variable domain: DAGVTQSPTHLIKTRGQQVTLRCSPKSGHDTVSWYQQALGQGPQFIFQYYEEEERQRGNFPDRFSGHQFPNYSSELNVNALLLGDSALYLCASSLGQVSPLHFGNGTRLTVT.

This clonotype was seen only a few times. The chain uses TRBV27 and TRBJ1-2; TRBD1 aligns across 8 bases. The CDR3 is 13 residues long. Trimming cost V 6 bases and J 8 bases; bases outside gene matches: 8. CDR1 and CDR2 from the germline V gene are MNHEY and SMNVEV (reference sequence). The CDR3 is CASSLGQGRGYTF. DNA for the CDR3: TGTGCCAGCAGCCTCGGACAGGGCAGGGGCTACACCTTC.

The table lists this clonotype with a few counts. The chain has TRBV28 and TRBJ2-3; D is undetermined. The CDR3 sequence is 13 residues long. Deletions cut 3 bases from V and 4 bases from J, with 8 bases between. Germline CDR1 and CDR2: MDHEN and SYDVKM. The CDR3 bases are TGTGCCAGCAGTTTGGGGTCTCCAGATACGCAGTATTTT. Its protein product is CASSLGSPDTQYF.

This clonotype was observed a handful of times. The chain employs TRBV7-9 and TRBJ2-7, with D uncertain. CDR1 and CDR2 from the germline V gene are SEHNR and FQNEAQ (reference sequence). This CDR3 spans 16 amino acids. The germline V and J ends were trimmed by 2 bases and 3 bases, with 17 bases remaining between them. In DNA, the CDR3 is TGTGCCAGCAGCTTACACGGCGCCACGCACATCTACGAGCAGTACGTC. Its protein product is CASSLHGATHIYEQYV.

The chain carries TRBV9 and TRBJ2-4; TRBD1 or TRBD2 may be the D gene (5 bases each). Germline values: CDR1 SGDLS, CDR2 YYNGEE. V was trimmed by 2 bases and J by 11 bases, leaving 17 bases between them. CDR3 size: 14 residues. CDR3 DNA: TGTGCCAGCAGCGTCGGGACGGCCGGTTTAGTTCAGTACTTC. Amino acids: CASSVGTAGLVQYF.

The rearrangement uses TRBV28 and TRBJ1-2; maybe TRBD1 (6 bases). This CDR3 has 12 residues. Looked up from germline, CDR1 is MDHEN and CDR2 is SYDVKM. V was shortened by 7 bases and J by 6 bases, with 12 bases between the two germline ends. CDR3: CASTWGTHGYTF. CDR3 coding DNA: TGTGCCAGCACCTGGGGGACACATGGCTACACCTTC.

The table lists this clonotype with many counts. This chain joins TRBV4-3 and TRBJ1-5; D uncertain. The CDR3 loop spans 14 amino acids. V lost 0 bases and J lost 6, with 9 bases in between. Germline CDR1 reads LGHNA; CDR2 reads YSLEER. The DNA for the CDR3 is TGCGCCAGCAGCCAAGATTTGCCCAGTCAGCCCCAGCATTTT. It yields the protein CASSQDLPSQPQHF.

Only a few counts were recorded for this clonotype. This chain uses TRBV7-9 with TRBJ1-6, with D hard to call. CDR3 length: 15 residues. The ends were cut back, 3 bases at V and 7 bases at J, with 13 bases in the middle. Germline CDR1 is SEHNR and CDR2 is FQNEAQ (reference sequence). In DNA form, the CDR3 reads TGTGCCAGCAGCTTGGTGGGCAGTTGGAATTCACCCCTCCACTTT. Residues: CASSLVGSWNSPLHF.

The CDR3 protein is CASSYSGPGQGSTGELFF. The DNA for the CDR3 is TGTGCCAGCAGTTACTCGGGGCCTGGACAGGGTAGCACCGGGGAGCTGTTTTTT. The chain uses TRBV6-2 or TRBV6-3 and TRBJ2-2; 8 bases are shared with TRBD1. CDR1 and CDR2 from the germline V gene are MNHEY and SVGEGT. Trimming removed 0 bases from V and 4 bases from J; junction bases left unmatched: 10. The CDR3 consists of 18 residues.

The chain recombines TRBV6-5 with TRBJ2-1; perhaps TRBD1 as D (6 bases). Trimming pared 7 bases from V and 10 bases from J, leaving 14 bases between. This CDR3 spans 12 amino acids. Germline V gives CDR1 MNHEY, CDR2 SVGAGI. CDR3 DNA: TGTGCCAGCACTCAGGGGTTTGGGGAGCAGTTCTTC. Protein product: CASTQGFGEQFF.

V and J are TRBV12-3 or TRBV12-4 and TRBJ2-6, with D perhaps matching TRBD1 (6 bases). The CDR3 contains 15 residues. Trimming left V 6 bases short and J 6 bases short, with 15 bases between. CDR3 amino acids: CASRAGATLANVLTF. CDR3 nucleotide sequence: TGTGCCAGCAGGGCAGGGGCGACTCTGGCCAACGTCCTGACTTTC.

V and J are TRBV6-1 and TRBJ2-7; no firm D call. Germline V gives CDR1 MNHNS, CDR2 SASEGT. V lost 2 bases to trimming and J lost 5 bases, with 16 bases between them. The CDR3 spans 15 residues. This chain's CDR3 is CASSERVTWADEQYV. As DNA, the CDR3 is TGTGCCAGCAGTGAAAGGGTTACATGGGCCGACGAGCAGTACGTC.